This T cell receptor beta chain was retrieved from a study of monozygotic twins with inflammatory bowel disease. Study conclusions and caveats: The sharing of clonotypes with others was lower in IBD patients than in healthy twins, especially with disease activity.

TCRalpha and TCRbeta cDNA went through nested PCRs of around 16 and 10 cycles, two in total. TCRdb reprocessed the 5' RACE reads, keeping one entry per CDR3 protein, no DNA. Its table lists some 150,000 distinct CDR3 sequences. The total RNA came straight from whole blood, and T cells were not sorted beforehand. Note on this clonotype: Its target is not known.

Sequenced input: blood. This sequence was found in a human donor with ulcerative colitis or Crohn's disease, or a healthy co-twin of an affected twin (not recorded which).

The CDR3: CASSQQLAGWFGATDTQYF. J is TRBJ2-3 and V is TRBV4-1; without DNA, the TCRdb call of TRBD2 cannot be checked. Germline loops: CDR1 MGHRA, CDR2 YSYEKL. The CDR3 length is 19 residues.